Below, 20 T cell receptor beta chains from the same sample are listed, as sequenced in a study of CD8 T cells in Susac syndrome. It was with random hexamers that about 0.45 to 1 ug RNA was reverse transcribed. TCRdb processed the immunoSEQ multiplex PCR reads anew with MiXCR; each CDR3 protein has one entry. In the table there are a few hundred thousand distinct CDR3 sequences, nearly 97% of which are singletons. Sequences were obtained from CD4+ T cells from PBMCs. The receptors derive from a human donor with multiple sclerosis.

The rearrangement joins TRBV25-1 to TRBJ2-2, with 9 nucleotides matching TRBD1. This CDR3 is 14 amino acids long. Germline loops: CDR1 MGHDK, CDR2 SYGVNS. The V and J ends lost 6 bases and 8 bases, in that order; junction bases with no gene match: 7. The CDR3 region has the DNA TGTGCCAGCAGGAAACAGGGGGCGAATGGGGAGCTGTTTTTT. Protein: CASRKQGANGELFF.

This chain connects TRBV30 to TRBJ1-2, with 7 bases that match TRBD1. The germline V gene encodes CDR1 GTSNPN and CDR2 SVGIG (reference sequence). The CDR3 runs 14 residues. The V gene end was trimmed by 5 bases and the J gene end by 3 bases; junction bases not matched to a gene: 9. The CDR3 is CAWGIGGIDYGYTF. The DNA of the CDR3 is TGTGCCTGGGGGATAGGGGGCATTGACTATGGCTACACCTTC.

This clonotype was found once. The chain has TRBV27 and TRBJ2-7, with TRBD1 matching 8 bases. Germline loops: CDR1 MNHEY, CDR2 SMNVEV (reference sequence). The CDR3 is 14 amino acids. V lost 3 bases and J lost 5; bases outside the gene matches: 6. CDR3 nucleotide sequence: TGTGCCAGCAGTTTCGGGACAGGTAATAACGAGCAGTACTTC. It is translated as CASSFGTGNNEQYF.

The CDR3 nucleotides read TGTGCCAGCAGCTCTCGGTCCGGGACTAGCGCGGTGAATGAGCAGTTCTTC. This sequence encodes CASSSRSGTSAVNEQFF. J is TRBJ2-1 and V is TRBV5-4; 10 bases map to TRBD2. Trimming cost V 3 bases and J 7 bases; bases outside gene matches: 13. The CDR3 is made up of 17 amino acids. Per germline, CDR1 SGHNT and CDR2 YYREEE (reference sequence).

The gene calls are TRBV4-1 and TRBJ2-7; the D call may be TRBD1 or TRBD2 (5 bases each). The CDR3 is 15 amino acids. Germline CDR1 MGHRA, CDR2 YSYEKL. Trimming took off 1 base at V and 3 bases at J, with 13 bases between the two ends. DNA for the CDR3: TGCGCCAGCAGCCAAGCCGAGGGGTTTATCTACGAGCAGTACTTC. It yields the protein CASSQAEGFIYEQYF.

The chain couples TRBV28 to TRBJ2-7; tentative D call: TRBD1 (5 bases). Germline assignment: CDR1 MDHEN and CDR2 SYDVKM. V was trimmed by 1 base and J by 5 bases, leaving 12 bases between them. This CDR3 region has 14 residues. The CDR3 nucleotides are TGTGCCAGCAGTTTATTTCGCAGGGCCCACGAGCAGTACTTC. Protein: CASSLFRRAHEQYF.

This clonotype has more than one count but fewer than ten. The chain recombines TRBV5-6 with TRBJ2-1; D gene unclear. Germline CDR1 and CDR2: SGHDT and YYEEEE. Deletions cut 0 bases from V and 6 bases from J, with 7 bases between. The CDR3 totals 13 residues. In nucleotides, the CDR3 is TGTGCCAGCAGCTTGGCGGTCCCCAATGAGCAGTTCTTC. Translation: CASSLAVPNEQFF.

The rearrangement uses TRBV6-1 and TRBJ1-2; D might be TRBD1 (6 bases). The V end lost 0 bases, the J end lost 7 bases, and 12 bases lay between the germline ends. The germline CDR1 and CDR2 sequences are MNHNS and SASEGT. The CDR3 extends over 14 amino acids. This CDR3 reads CASSEAQPGAGYTF. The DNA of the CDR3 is TGTGCCAGCAGTGAAGCTCAGCCAGGGGCTGGCTACACCTTC.

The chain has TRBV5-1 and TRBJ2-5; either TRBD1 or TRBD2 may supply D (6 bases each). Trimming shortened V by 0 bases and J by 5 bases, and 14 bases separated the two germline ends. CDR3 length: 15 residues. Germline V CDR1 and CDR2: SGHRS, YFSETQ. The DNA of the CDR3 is TGCGCCAGCAGCTTGGAGGGCAGGGGAGGTGAGACCCAGTACTTC. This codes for CASSLEGRGGETQYF. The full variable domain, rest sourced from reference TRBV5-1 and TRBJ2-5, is KAGVTQTPRYLIKTRGQQVTLSCSPISGHRSVSWYQQTPGQGLQFLFEYFSETQRNKGNFPGRFSGRQFSNSRSEMNVSTLELGDSALYLCASSLEGRGGETQYFGPGTRLLVL.

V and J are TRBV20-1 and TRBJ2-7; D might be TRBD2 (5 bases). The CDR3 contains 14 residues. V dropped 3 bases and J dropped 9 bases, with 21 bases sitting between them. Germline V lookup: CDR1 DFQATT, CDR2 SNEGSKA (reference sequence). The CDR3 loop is CSASLGPGGRAQYF. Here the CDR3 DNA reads TGCAGTGCTAGTTTAGGGCCCGGAGGACGCGCGCAGTACTTC.

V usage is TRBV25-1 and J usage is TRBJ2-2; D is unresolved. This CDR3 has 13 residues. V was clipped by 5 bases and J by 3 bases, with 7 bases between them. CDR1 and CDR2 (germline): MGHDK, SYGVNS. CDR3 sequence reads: CASSFDDTGELFF. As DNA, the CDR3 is TGTGCCAGCAGTTTCGACGACACCGGGGAGCTGTTTTTT.

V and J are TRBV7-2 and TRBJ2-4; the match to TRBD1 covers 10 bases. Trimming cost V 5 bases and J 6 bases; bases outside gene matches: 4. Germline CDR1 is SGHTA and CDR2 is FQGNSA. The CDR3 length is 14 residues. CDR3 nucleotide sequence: TGTGCCAGCAGCCCCTGGACAGGGGGAAACATTCAGTACTTC. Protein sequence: CASSPWTGGNIQYF.

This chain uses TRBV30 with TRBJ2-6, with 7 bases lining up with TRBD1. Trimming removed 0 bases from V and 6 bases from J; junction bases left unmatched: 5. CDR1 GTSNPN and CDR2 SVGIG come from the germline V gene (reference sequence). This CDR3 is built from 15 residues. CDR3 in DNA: TGTGCCTGGAGTGTACCAGGGGGTATGGCCAACGTCCTGACTTTC. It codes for CAWSVPGGMANVLTF.

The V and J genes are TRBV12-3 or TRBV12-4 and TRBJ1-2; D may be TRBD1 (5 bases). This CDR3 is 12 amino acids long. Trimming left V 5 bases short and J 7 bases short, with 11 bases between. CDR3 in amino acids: CASSNRGGGYTF. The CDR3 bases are TGTGCCAGCAGTAACCGGGGGGGTGGCTACACCTTC.

The CDR3 protein is CSARDKGLAGALAKNIQYF. The CDR3 DNA reads TGCAGTGCTAGAGATAAGGGTCTAGCGGGGGCCCTAGCCAAAAACATTCAGTACTTC. V gene TRBV20-1 combines with J gene TRBJ2-4; 10 nucleotides match TRBD2. The CDR3 is 19 amino acids. Germline CDR1 and CDR2: DFQATT and SNEGSKA (reference sequence). Trimming at V came to 0 bases and at J to 0 bases, leaving 11 bases not matched to a gene.

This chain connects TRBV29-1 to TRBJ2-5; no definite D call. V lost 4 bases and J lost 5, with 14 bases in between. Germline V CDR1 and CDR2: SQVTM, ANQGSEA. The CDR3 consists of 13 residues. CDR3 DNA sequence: TGCAGCGTTGGTCCCAGGAGTATGGAGACCCAGTACTTC. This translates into CSVGPRSMETQYF. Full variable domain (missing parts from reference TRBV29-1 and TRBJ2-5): SAVISQKPSRDICQRGTSLTIQCQVDSQVTMMFWYRQQPGQSLTLIATANQGSEATYESGFVIDKFPISRPNLTFSTLTVSNMSPEDSSIYLCSVGPRSMETQYFGPGTRLLVL.

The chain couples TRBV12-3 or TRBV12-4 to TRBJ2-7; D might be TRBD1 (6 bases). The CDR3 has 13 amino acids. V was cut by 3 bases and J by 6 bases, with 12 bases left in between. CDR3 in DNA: TGTGCCAGCAGTTTGGTGGTGGGGGCCGAGCAGTACTTC. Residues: CASSLVVGAEQYF.

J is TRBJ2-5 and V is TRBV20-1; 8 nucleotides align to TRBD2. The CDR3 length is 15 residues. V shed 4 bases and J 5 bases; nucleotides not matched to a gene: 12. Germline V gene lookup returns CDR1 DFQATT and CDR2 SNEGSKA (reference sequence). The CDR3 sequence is CSAMSYGTSGETQYF. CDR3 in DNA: TGCAGTGCTATGAGTTATGGAACTAGCGGCGAGACCCAGTACTTC.

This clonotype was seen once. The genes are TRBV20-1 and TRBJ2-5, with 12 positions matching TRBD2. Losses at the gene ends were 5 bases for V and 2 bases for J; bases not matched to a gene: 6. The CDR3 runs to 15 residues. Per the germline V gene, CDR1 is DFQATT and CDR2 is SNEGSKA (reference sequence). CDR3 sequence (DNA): TGCAGTGCTGTGGGGACTAGCGGGTATCAAGAGACCCAGTACTTC. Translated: CSAVGTSGYQETQYF.

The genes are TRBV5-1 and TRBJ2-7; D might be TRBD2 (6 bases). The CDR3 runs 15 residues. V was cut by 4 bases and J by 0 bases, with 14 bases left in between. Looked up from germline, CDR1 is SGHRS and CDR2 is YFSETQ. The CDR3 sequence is CASSVGTQSSYEQYF. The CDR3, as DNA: TGCGCCAGCAGCGTGGGGACTCAGAGCTCCTACGAGCAGTACTTC.